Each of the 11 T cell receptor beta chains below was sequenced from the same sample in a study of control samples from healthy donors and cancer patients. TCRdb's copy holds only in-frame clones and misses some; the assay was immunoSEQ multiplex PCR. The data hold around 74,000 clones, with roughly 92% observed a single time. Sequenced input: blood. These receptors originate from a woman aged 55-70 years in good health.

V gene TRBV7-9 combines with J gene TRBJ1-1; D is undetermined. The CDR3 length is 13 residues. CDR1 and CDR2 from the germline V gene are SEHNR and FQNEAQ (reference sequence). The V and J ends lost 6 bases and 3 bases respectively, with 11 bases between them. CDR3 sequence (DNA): TGTGCCAGCAGTGATGAATATGACACTGAAGCTTTCTTT. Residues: CASSDEYDTEAFF.

The CDR3 DNA reads as TGTGCCAGCAGCCAGGACTGGAACACAGATACGCAGTATTTT. Its translation: CASSQDWNTDTQYF. This chain connects TRBV11-3 to TRBJ2-3; TRBD2 is a possible D gene (5 bases). The germline V gene has CDR1 SGHNT and CDR2 YENEEA. Trimming removed 5 bases from V and 2 bases from J, with 11 bases in between. The CDR3 consists of 14 residues. The full variable domain, its missing parts supplied by reference TRBV11-3 and TRBJ2-3, is EAGVVQSPRYKIIEKKQPVAFWCNPISGHNTLYWYLQNLGQGPELLIRYENEEAVDDSQLPKDRFSAERLKGVDSTLKIQPAELGDSAVYLCASSQDWNTDTQYFGPGTRLTVL.

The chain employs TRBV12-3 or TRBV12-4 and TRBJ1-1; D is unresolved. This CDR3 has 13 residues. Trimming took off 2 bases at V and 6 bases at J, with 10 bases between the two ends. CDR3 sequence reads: CASSLRAGAEAFF. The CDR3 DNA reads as TGTGCCAGCAGTTTAAGGGCGGGCGCTGAAGCTTTCTTT.

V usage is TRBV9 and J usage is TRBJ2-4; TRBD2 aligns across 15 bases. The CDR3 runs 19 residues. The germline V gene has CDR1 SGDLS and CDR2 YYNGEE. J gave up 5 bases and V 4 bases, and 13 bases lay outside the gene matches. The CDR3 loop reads CASSKSEGLAGGGENIQYF. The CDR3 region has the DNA TGTGCCAGCAGCAAAAGCGAGGGACTAGCGGGAGGCGGAGAAAACATTCAGTACTTC.

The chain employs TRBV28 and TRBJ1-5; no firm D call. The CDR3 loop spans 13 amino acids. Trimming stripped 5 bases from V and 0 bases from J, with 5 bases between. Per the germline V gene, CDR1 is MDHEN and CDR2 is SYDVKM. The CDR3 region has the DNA TGTGCCAGCAGTCAATATAGCAATCAGCCCCAGCATTTT. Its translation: CASSQYSNQPQHF.

CDR3 protein: CASSSNGQGNTGELFF. The DNA for the CDR3 is TGCGCCAGCAGCTCTAATGGACAGGGGAACACCGGGGAGCTGTTTTTT. J is TRBJ2-2 and V is TRBV5-1; 8 nucleotides line up with TRBD1. Germline V gene data show CDR1 as SGHRS and CDR2 as YFSETQ. The V gene end was trimmed by 3 bases and the J gene end by 1 base; junction bases not matched to a gene: 5. The CDR3 runs to 16 residues.

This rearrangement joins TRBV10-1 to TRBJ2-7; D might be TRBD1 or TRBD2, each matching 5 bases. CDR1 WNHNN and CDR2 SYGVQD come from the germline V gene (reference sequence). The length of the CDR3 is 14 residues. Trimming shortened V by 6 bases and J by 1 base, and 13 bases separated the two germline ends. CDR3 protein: CASRPGTGSYEQYF. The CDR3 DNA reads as TGCGCCAGCAGACCCGGGACCGGATCCTACGAGCAGTACTTC.

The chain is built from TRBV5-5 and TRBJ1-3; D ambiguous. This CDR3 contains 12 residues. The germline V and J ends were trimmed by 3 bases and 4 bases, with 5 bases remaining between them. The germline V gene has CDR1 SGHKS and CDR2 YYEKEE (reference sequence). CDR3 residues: CASSSEGNTIYF. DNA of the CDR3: TGTGCCAGCAGCTCAGAAGGAAACACCATATATTTT.

CDR3 in DNA: TGTGCCAGCAGCTTCCCGACAGGGTCTAGGGATACGCAGTATTTT. Translating it yields CASSFPTGSRDTQYF. V and J are TRBV5-4 and TRBJ2-3, with 7 bases lining up with TRBD1. The germline gives CDR1 SGHNT, CDR2 YYREEE (reference sequence). Unmatched junction bases numbered 9, after V lost 2 bases and J lost 6 bases. This CDR3 is 15 amino acids long.

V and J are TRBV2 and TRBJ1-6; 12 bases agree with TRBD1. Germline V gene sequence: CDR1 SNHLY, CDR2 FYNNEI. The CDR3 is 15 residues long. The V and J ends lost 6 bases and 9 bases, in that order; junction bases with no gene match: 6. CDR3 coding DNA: TGTGCCAGCAGCCGGGGACAGGGGGCTGGTTCACCCCTCCACTTT. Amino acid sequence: CASSRGQGAGSPLHF.

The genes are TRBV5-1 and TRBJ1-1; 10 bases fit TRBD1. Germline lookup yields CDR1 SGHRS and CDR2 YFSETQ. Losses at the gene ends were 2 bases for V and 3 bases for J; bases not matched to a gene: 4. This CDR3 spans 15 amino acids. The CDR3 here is CASSFSGTGDTEAFF. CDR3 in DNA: TGCGCCAGCAGCTTTAGCGGGACAGGGGACACTGAAGCTTTCTTT.